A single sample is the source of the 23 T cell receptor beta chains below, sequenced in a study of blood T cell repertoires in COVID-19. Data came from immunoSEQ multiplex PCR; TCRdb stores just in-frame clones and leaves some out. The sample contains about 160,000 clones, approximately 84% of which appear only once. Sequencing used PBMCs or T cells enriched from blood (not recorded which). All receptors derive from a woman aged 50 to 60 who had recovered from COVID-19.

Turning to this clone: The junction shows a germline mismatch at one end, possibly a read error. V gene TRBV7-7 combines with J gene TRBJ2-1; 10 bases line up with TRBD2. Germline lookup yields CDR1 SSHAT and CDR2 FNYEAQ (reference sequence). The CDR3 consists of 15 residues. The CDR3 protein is CASSLAGGTYNEQFF. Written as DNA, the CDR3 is TGTGCTAGCAGCTTAGCGGGAGGTACCTACAATGAGCAGTTCTTC. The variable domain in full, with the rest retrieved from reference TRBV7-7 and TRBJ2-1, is GAGVSQSPRYKVTKRGQDVTLRCDPISSHATLYWYQQALGQGPEFLTYFNYEAQPDKSGLPSDRFSAERPEGSISTLTIQRTEQRDSAMYRCASSLAGGTYNEQFFGPGTRLTVL.

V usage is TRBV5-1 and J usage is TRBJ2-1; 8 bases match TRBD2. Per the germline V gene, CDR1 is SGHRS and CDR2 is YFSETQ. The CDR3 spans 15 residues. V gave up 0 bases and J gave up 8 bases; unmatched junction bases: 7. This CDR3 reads CASSLGGGRSYEQFF. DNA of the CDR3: TGCGCCAGCAGCTTGGGGGGCGGGAGGTCCTATGAGCAGTTCTTC. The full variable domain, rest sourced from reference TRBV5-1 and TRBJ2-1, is KAGVTQTPRYLIKTRGQQVTLSCSPISGHRSVSWYQQTPGQGLQFLFEYFSETQRNKGNFPGRFSGRQFSNSRSEMNVSTLELGDSALYLCASSLGGGRSYEQFFGPGTRLTVL.

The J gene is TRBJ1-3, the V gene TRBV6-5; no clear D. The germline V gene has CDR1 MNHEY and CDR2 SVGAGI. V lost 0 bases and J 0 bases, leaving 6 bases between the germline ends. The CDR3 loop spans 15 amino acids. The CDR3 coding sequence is TGTGCCAGCAGTTACTCGAGCTACTCTGGAAACACCATATATTTT. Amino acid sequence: CASSYSSYSGNTIYF.

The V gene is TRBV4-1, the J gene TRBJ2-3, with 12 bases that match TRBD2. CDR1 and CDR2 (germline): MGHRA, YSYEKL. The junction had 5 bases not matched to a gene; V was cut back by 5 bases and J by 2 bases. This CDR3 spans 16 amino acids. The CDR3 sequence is CASSFSSGRVTDTQYF. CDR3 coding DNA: TGCGCCAGCAGCTTCTCTAGCGGGAGGGTCACAGATACGCAGTATTTT.

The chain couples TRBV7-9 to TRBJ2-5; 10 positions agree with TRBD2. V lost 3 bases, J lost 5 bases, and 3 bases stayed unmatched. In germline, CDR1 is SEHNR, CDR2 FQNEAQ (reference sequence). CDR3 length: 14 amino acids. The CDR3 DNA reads TGTGCCAGCAGCTTGGGGACTAGCGACGAGACCCAGTACTTC. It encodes CASSLGTSDETQYF. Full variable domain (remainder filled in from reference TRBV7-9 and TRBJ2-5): DTGVSQNPRHKITKRGQNVTFRCDPISEHNRLYWYRQTLGQGPEFLTYFQNEAQLEKSRLLSDRFSAERPKGSFSTLEIQRTEQGDSAMYLCASSLGTSDETQYFGPGTRLLVL.

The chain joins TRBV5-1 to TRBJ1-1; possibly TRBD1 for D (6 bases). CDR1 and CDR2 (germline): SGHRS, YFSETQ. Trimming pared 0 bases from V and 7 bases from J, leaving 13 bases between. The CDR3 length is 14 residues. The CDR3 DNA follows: TGCGCCAGCAGCTTGGATCCGGCAGGGGATGAAGCTTTCTTT. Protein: CASSLDPAGDEAFF.

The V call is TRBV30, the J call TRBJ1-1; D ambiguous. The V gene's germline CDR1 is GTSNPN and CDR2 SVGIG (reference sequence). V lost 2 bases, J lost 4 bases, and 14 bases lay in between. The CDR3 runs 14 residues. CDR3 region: CAWSIGREGTEAFF. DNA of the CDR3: TGTGCCTGGAGTATCGGGAGGGAGGGCACTGAAGCTTTCTTT.

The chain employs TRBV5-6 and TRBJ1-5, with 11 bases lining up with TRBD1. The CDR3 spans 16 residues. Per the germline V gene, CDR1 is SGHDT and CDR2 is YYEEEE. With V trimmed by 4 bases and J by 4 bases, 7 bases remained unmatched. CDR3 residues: CASSHFWDRGNQPQHF. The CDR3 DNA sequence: TGTGCCAGCAGCCATTTTTGGGACAGGGGGAATCAGCCCCAGCATTTT.

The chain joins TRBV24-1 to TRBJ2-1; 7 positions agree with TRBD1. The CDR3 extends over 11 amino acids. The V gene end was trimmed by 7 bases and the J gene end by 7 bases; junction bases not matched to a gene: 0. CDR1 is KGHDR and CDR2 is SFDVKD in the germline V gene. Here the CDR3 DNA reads TGTGCCACCAGCAGGGGGAATGAGCAGTTCTTC. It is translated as CATSRGNEQFF.

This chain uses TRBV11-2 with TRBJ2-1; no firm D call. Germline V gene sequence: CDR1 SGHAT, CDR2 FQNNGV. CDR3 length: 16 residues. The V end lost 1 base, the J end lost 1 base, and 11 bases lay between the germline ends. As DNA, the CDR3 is TGTGCCAGCAGCTTAGGTACTACCTCGTCCTACAATGAGCAGTTCTTC. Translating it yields CASSLGTTSSYNEQFF.

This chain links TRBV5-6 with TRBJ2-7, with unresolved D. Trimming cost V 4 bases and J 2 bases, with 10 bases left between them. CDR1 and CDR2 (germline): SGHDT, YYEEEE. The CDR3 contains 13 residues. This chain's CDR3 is CASSPYRAYEQYF. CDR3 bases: TGTGCCAGCAGCCCCTATCGGGCCTACGAGCAGTACTTC.

The CDR3 loop reads CASSETAGGPYEQYF. The CDR3 DNA reads as TGCGCCAGCAGTGAGACGGCGGGAGGGCCGTACGAGCAGTACTTC. The rearrangement links TRBV10-2 to TRBJ2-7; 9 nucleotides align to TRBD2. The CDR3 is made up of 15 amino acids. Germline values: CDR1 WSHSY, CDR2 SAAADI. With V trimmed by 2 bases and J by 4 bases, 6 bases remained unmatched.

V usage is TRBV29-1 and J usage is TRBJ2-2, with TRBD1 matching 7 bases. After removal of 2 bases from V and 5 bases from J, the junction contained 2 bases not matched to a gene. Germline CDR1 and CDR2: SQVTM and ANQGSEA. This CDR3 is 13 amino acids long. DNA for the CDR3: TGCAGCGTTGAAAGCAGGGGGACCGGGGAGCTGTTTTTT. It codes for CSVESRGTGELFF.

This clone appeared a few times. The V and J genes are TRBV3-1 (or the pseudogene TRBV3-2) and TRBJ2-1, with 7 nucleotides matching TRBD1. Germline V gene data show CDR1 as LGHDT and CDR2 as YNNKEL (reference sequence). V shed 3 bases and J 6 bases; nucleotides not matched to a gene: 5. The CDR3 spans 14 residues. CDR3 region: CASSQRGQPNEQFF. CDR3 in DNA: TGTGCCAGCAGCCAGAGGGGACAGCCCAATGAGCAGTTCTTC.

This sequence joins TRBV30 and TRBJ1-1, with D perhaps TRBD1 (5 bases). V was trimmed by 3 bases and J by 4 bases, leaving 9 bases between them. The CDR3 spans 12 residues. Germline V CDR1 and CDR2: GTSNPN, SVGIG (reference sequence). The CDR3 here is CAWSQGGTEAFF. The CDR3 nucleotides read TGTGCCTGGAGCCAGGGAGGCACTGAAGCTTTCTTT.

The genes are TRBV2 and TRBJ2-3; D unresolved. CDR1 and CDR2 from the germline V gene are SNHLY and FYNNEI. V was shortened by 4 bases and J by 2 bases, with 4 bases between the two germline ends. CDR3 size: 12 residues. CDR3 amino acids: CASSGDTDTQYF. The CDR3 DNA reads TGTGCCAGCAGTGGAGACACAGATACGCAGTATTTT.

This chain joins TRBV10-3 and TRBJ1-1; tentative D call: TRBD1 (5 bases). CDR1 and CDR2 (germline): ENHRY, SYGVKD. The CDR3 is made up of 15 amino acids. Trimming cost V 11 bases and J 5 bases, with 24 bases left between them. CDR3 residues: CASKDGGGIRTEAFF. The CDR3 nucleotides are TGTGCCTCCAAAGACGGGGGTGGTATTAGGACTGAAGCTTTCTTT.

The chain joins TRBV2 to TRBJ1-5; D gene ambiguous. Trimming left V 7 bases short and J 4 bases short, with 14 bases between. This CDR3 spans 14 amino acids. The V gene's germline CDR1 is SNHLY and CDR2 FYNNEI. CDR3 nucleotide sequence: TGTGCCAGCAAAGGAGAGGCGGGAAATCAGCCCCAGCATTTT. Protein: CASKGEAGNQPQHF.

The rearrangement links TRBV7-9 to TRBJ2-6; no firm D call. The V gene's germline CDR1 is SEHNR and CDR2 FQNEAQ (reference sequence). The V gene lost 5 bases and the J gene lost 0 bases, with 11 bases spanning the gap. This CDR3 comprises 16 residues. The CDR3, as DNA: TGTGCCAGCAGCGGCACACCTTTCTCTGGGGCCAACGTCCTGACTTTC. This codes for CASSGTPFSGANVLTF. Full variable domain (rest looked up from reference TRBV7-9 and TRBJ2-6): DTGVSQNPRHKITKRGQNVTFRCDPISEHNRLYWYRQTLGQGPEFLTYFQNEAQLEKSRLLSDRFSAERPKGSFSTLEIQRTEQGDSAMYLCASSGTPFSGANVLTFGAGSRLTVL.

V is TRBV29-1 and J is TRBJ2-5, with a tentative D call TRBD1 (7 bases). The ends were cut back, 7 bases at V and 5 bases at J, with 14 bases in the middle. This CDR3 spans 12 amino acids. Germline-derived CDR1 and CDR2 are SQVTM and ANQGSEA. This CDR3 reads CSAQGGSETQYF. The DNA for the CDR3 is TGCAGCGCTCAGGGGGGTTCGGAGACCCAGTACTTC.

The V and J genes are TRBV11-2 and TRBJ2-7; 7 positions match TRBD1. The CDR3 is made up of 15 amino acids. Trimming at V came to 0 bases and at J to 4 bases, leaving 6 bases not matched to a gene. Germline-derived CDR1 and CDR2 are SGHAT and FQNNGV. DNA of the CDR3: TGTGCCAGCAGCTTAGATGGGGGCAGGGGGTACGAGCAGTACTTC. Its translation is CASSLDGGRGYEQYF.

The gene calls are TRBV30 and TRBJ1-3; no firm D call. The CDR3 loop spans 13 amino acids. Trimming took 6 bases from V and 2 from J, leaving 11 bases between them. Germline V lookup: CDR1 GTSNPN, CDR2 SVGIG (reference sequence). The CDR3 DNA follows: TGTGCCTGCAACAATCAGGCTGGAAACACCATATATTTT. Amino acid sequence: CACNNQAGNTIYF.

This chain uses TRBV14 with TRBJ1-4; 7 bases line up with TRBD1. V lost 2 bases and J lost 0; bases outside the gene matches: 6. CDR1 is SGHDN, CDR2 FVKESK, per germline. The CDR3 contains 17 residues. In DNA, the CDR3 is TGTGCCAGCAGCCAAACCTACAGGGGCCCAACTAATGAAAAACTGTTTTTT. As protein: CASSQTYRGPTNEKLFF. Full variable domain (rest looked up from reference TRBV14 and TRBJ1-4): EAGVTQFPSHSVIEKGQTVTLRCDPISGHDNLYWYRRVMGKEIKFLLHFVKESKQDESGMPNNRFLAERTGGTYSTLKVQPAELEDSGVYFCASSQTYRGPTNEKLFFGSGTQLSVL.